The 30 T cell receptor beta chains presented below share a single source sample, sequenced in a study of technical replicates of blood from a handful of donors (dated by TCRdb to about 2017). The library relied on the immunoSEQ multiplex PCR assay. TCRdb stores this immuneACCESS table with in-frame sequences only. Part of the clones is absent; in the studies checked, under half of the shortfall reflects unresolved V genes, and no reason is known for the rest. Present in this sample are just over 80,000 clones, around 94% of which were seen just once. The ten largest make up 0.35% to 0.4% of the sample. Sample: T cells isolated from PBMCs. Receptors were obtained from a human donor in good health.

This chain links TRBV5-4 with TRBJ2-7; 10 bases are a match to TRBD2. J lost 5 bases, V lost 2 bases, and 4 bases had no gene match. The CDR3 has 14 residues. Looked up from germline, CDR1 is SGHNT and CDR2 is YYREEE (reference sequence). CDR3 sequence reads: CASSLAGGPNEQYF. The CDR3 DNA sequence: TGTGCCAGCAGCTTAGCGGGAGGGCCTAACGAGCAGTACTTC.

V usage is TRBV7-3 and J usage is TRBJ1-1; tentative D call: TRBD1 (5 bases). The CDR3 totals 15 residues. The V and J ends lost 2 bases and 7 bases respectively, with 17 bases between them. Germline V CDR1 and CDR2: SGHTA, FQGTGA. The CDR3 sequence is CASSLSAPGTYEAFF. In DNA, the CDR3 is TGTGCCAGCAGCTTATCCGCCCCAGGGACTTATGAAGCTTTCTTT.

The J gene is TRBJ2-7, the V gene TRBV27; the match to TRBD2 covers 11 bases. The CDR3 is 16 amino acids. The germline V gene has CDR1 MNHEY and CDR2 SMNVEV (reference sequence). With 5 bases clipped from V and 0 bases from J, the junction kept 6 bases outside the gene matches. CDR3 sequence: CASSPYLAGGSYEQYF. CDR3 coding DNA: TGTGCCAGCAGTCCCTACCTAGCGGGAGGCTCCTACGAGCAGTACTTC.

The rearrangement links TRBV28 to TRBJ1-2; D may be TRBD1 (5 bases). V was trimmed by 6 bases and J by 8 bases, leaving 10 bases between them. Germline CDR1 reads MDHEN; CDR2 reads SYDVKM. This CDR3 has 11 amino acids. CDR3 coding DNA: TGTGCCAGCAGGCCAGGGCAGGGCTACACCTTC. Protein product: CASRPGQGYTF.

The chain joins TRBV5-1 to TRBJ2-4; 12 positions match TRBD2. The CDR3 spans 18 residues. The trim removed 0 bases at V and 1 base at J, leaving 5 bases unmatched. Germline V lookup: CDR1 SGHRS, CDR2 YFSETQ. CDR3 region: CASSLGLAGGPAKNIQYF. The CDR3 nucleotides read TGCGCCAGCAGCTTGGGTCTAGCGGGAGGGCCGGCCAAAAACATTCAGTACTTC.

This chain links TRBV9 with TRBJ1-2, with D maybe TRBD1 (5 bases). The CDR3 length is 14 residues. Per germline, CDR1 SGDLS and CDR2 YYNGEE. V gave up 0 bases and J gave up 2 bases, with 8 bases separating them. CDR3 nucleotides: TGTGCCAGCAGCGTAGGGGGCCTAAACTATGGCTACACCTTC. Its translation: CASSVGGLNYGYTF.

The genes are TRBV6-5 and TRBJ1-1, with 7 bases fitting TRBD1. V shed 6 bases, J shed 1 base, and the junction held 5 bases outside the gene matches. This CDR3 comprises 14 residues. Germline lookup yields CDR1 MNHEY and CDR2 SVGAGI. The CDR3 sequence: CASRPWTGNTEAFF. The CDR3 DNA reads TGTGCCAGCAGACCCTGGACAGGGAACACTGAAGCTTTCTTT.

This chain joins TRBV2 and TRBJ2-3; D may be TRBD1 (5 bases). The CDR3 extends over 12 amino acids. The V and J ends lost 9 bases and 4 bases respectively, with 11 bases between them. The germline CDR1 and CDR2 sequences are SNHLY and FYNNEI. The CDR3 loop reads CASKGDADTQYF. The CDR3 DNA follows: TGTGCCAGTAAAGGGGATGCAGATACGCAGTATTTT.

The rearrangement links TRBV7-3 to TRBJ1-2; no reliable D call. Per germline, CDR1 SGHTA and CDR2 FQGTGA. This CDR3 has 15 amino acids. V was cut by 0 bases and J by 6 bases, with 14 bases left in between. The DNA of the CDR3 is TGTGCCAGCAGCTTAACCCCCACCGGGATAGATGGCTACACCTTC. Translation: CASSLTPTGIDGYTF.

The chain is built from TRBV30 and TRBJ2-7, with 7 bases fitting TRBD2. V shed 3 bases and J 1 base; nucleotides not matched to a gene: 6. The germline CDR1 and CDR2 sequences are GTSNPN and SVGIG (reference sequence). This CDR3 comprises 14 residues. The DNA of the CDR3 is TGTGCCTGGAGGAACTTAGCGGGTTCCTACGAGCAGTACTTC. Protein sequence: CAWRNLAGSYEQYF.

The chain recombines TRBV9 with TRBJ2-3, with D tentatively TRBD1 (6 bases). The CDR3 extends over 15 amino acids. Germline assignment: CDR1 SGDLS and CDR2 YYNGEE. V lost 4 bases and J 6 bases, leaving 18 bases between the germline ends. The CDR3 DNA follows: TGTGCCAGCAGCCCTTCCCCCCAGGGGCTGGATACGCAGTATTTT. Translating it yields CASSPSPQGLDTQYF.

CDR3 protein: CAWIRTGGPETQYF. CDR3 DNA sequence: TGTGCCTGGATAAGGACAGGGGGTCCAGAGACCCAGTACTTC. V is TRBV30 and J is TRBJ2-5; 10 nucleotides agree with TRBD1. Germline CDR1 reads GTSNPN; CDR2 reads SVGIG (reference sequence). This CDR3 has 14 residues. The V segment lost 4 bases and the J segment 4 bases; nucleotides outside the gene matches: 6.

V is TRBV12-5 and J is TRBJ1-4; D is perhaps TRBD1 (6 bases). CDR1 and CDR2 (germline): LGHNT, FRNRAP. This CDR3 has 14 residues. V lost 7 bases, J lost 4 bases, and 13 bases lay in between. This CDR3 reads CASARQVLNEKLFF. CDR3 nucleotides: TGTGCTAGTGCTAGACAGGTACTTAATGAAAAACTGTTTTTT.

The chain employs TRBV18 and TRBJ1-4; 9 nucleotides match TRBD1. This CDR3 region has 15 residues. The ends lost 5 bases at V and 6 bases at J; junction bases unmatched: 7. The germline gives CDR1 KGHSH, CDR2 LQKENI. CDR3 sequence: CASSTSGTGYEKLFF. Written as DNA, the CDR3 is TGTGCCAGCTCAACTTCCGGGACAGGGTATGAAAAACTGTTTTTT.

The chain carries TRBV27 and TRBJ2-3; D remains ambiguous. The CDR3 loop spans 12 amino acids. Trimming pared 5 bases from V and 8 bases from J, leaving 11 bases between. Germline CDR1 MNHEY, CDR2 SMNVEV (reference sequence). CDR3 coding DNA: TGTGCCAGCAGTGGGCAACTTGGTACGCAGTATTTT. The encoded protein is CASSGQLGTQYF.

The rearrangement uses TRBV5-1 and TRBJ2-1; TRBD2 is a possible D gene (6 bases). The germline V and J ends were trimmed by 0 bases and 4 bases, with 8 bases remaining between them. Germline V gene sequence: CDR1 SGHRS, CDR2 YFSETQ. The CDR3 contains 14 residues. The CDR3 spells CASSLGLEYNEQFF. DNA for the CDR3: TGCGCCAGCAGCTTGGGACTAGAGTACAATGAGCAGTTCTTC.

CDR3 sequence reads: CASSLDYFNEQFF. The CDR3 nucleotides are TGTGCCAGCAGCTTAGACTACTTCAATGAGCAGTTCTTC. J is TRBJ2-1 and V is TRBV28; a possible D gene is TRBD2 (5 bases). Germline CDR1 is MDHEN and CDR2 is SYDVKM. Trimming took 6 bases from V and 6 from J, leaving 12 bases between them. This CDR3 has 13 residues.

This chain connects TRBV9 to TRBJ2-1; 8 positions match TRBD2. This CDR3 has 16 residues. V was clipped by 0 bases and J by 7 bases; unmatched bases: 9. Germline loops: CDR1 SGDLS, CDR2 YYNGEE. The CDR3 protein is CASSVGVGRARNEQFF. The CDR3 region has the DNA TGTGCCAGCAGCGTAGGTGTCGGGAGGGCTCGGAATGAGCAGTTCTTC.

The count of this clone is one. The chain recombines TRBV27 with TRBJ1-1; TRBD1 matches at 8 bases. The junction had 0 bases not matched to a gene; V was cut back by 3 bases and J by 0 bases. This CDR3 comprises 14 residues. The germline gives CDR1 MNHEY, CDR2 SMNVEV (reference sequence). CDR3 coding DNA: TGTGCCAGCAGTTTGACAGGGGTGAACACTGAAGCTTTCTTT. As protein: CASSLTGVNTEAFF.

The chain has TRBV5-1 and TRBJ1-2, with 8 bases that match TRBD1. This CDR3 has 14 amino acids. Germline trimming cut 4 bases from V and 3 bases from J; bases unmatched to any gene: 5. In germline, CDR1 is SGHRS, CDR2 YFSETQ. In nucleotides, the CDR3 is TGCGCCAGCAGCCTAGGACAGGGTGACTATGGCTACACCTTC. Its protein is CASSLGQGDYGYTF.

The V and J genes are TRBV10-1 and TRBJ1-4; a weak D match, TRBD1 (5 bases). The V end was cut by 0 bases, the J end by 3 bases, with 17 bases between. This CDR3 has 18 residues. Germline-derived CDR1 and CDR2 are WNHNN and SYGVQD (reference sequence). The CDR3 DNA follows: TGCGCCAGCAGTGAGTCGATTCCAGGGTTGGTGGCTAATGAAAAACTGTTTTTT. It is translated as CASSESIPGLVANEKLFF.

The chain has TRBV7-3 and TRBJ2-3; 8 nucleotides agree with TRBD2. J gave up 4 bases and V 5 bases, and 11 bases lay outside the gene matches. Looked up from germline, CDR1 is SGHTA and CDR2 is FQGTGA. The CDR3 has 16 residues. CDR3 loop: CASSPLAGYVADTQYF. CDR3 coding DNA: TGTGCCAGCAGCCCTCTAGCGGGTTATGTTGCAGATACGCAGTATTTT.

The rearrangement uses TRBV2 and TRBJ1-2, with 9 nucleotides matching TRBD1. V dropped 6 bases and J dropped 6; count of bases not matched to a gene: 8. Germline V gene sequence: CDR1 SNHLY, CDR2 FYNNEI. The CDR3 runs 14 residues. As DNA, the CDR3 is TGTGCCAGCAGCTCCAGACAGGGGGTAAATGGCTACACCTTC. Translated, it gives CASSSRQGVNGYTF.

The gene calls are TRBV29-1 and TRBJ2-5; D remains unclear. The CDR3 runs to 12 residues. Germline CDR1 is SQVTM and CDR2 is ANQGSEA. V lost 7 bases, J lost 2 bases, and 11 bases lay in between. CDR3 sequence reads: CSAVLVQETQYF. The CDR3, as DNA: TGCAGCGCCGTATTAGTACAAGAGACCCAGTACTTC.

The V gene is TRBV9, the J gene TRBJ2-3; D perhaps matches TRBD1 (7 bases). CDR3 length: 16 amino acids. Germline loops: CDR1 SGDLS, CDR2 YYNGEE. V was cut by 0 bases and J by 4 bases, with 15 bases left in between. The CDR3, as DNA: TGTGCCAGCAGCGTAGCTGACAGGGAGGTGGCAGATACGCAGTATTTT. It translates to CASSVADREVADTQYF.

V is TRBV7-2 and J is TRBJ1-2; the D is unclear. The CDR3 runs to 15 residues. Trimming left V 3 bases short and J 1 base short, with 12 bases between. Germline V lookup: CDR1 SGHTA, CDR2 FQGNSA. The DNA for the CDR3 is TGTGCCAGCAGCTTTACGGAAACAGTTAACTATGGCTACACCTTC. Translated: CASSFTETVNYGYTF.

This clone was counted once. The chain is built from TRBV5-1 and TRBJ2-3, with D possibly matching TRBD2 (6 bases). Trimming shortened V by 4 bases and J by 2 bases, and 14 bases separated the two germline ends. The CDR3 is 15 amino acids. Germline V CDR1 and CDR2: SGHRS, YFSETQ. The CDR3 nucleotides are TGCGCCAGCAGCCTCGGGAGCCCCTCCACAGATACGCAGTATTTT. Protein: CASSLGSPSTDTQYF.

This clone was recorded once. The J gene is TRBJ1-1, the V gene TRBV5-5, with D possibly TRBD1 on 6 matching bases. V shed 1 base and J shed 1 base, with 11 bases lying between them. In germline, CDR1 is SGHKS, CDR2 YYEKEE (reference sequence). CDR3 length: 15 amino acids. CDR3: CASSLFQGRNTEAFF. CDR3 in DNA: TGTGCCAGCAGCTTGTTTCAGGGGAGGAACACTGAAGCTTTCTTT.

The gene calls are TRBV7-9 and TRBJ2-7; weak D call: TRBD2 (6 bases). This CDR3 has 14 residues. V lost 5 bases and J lost 0, with 11 bases in between. Germline V CDR1 and CDR2: SEHNR, FQNEAQ (reference sequence). CDR3 residues: CASSRLAASYEQYF. Written as DNA, the CDR3 is TGTGCCAGCAGCCGCTTAGCGGCCTCCTACGAGCAGTACTTC.

The V call is TRBV19, the J call TRBJ2-7; 10 bases match TRBD2. J was trimmed by 6 bases and V by 4 bases; bases with no gene match: 3. CDR1 and CDR2 (germline): LNHDA, SQIVND (reference sequence). The CDR3 contains 13 residues. Here the CDR3 reads CASSNSGRVEQYF. Written as DNA, the CDR3 is TGTGCCAGTAGTAACAGCGGGAGGGTCGAGCAGTACTTC.